This T cell receptor beta chain was recovered during a study of shared clonotypes between healthy human individuals. Per the germline V gene, CDR1 is SGHRS and CDR2 is YFSETQ. Trimming left V 3 bases short and J 6 bases short, with 6 bases between. The CDR3 spans 12 residues. The table came from immunoSEQ multiplex PCR; TCRdb's copy has only in-frame clones and leaves some out. This table has about 490,000 clones, roughly 80% appearing once. Study observations and caveats: Sampling used blood alone; tissue repertoires probably differ. Depth of sequencing was expected to influence donor clonotype sharing.

About this clone itself: Antigen: not known.

Extraction of genomic DNA in unsorted samples used tens of millions of PBMCs. The rearrangement joins TRBV5-1 to TRBJ1-4; D is unclear. The sequence derives from a woman in her thirties or forties in good health. Some clones in this sample may be carry-over from other donors' samples. Sequencing was done on a sample of PBMCs. The CDR3: CASSSGHEKLFF. The DNA of the CDR3 is TGCGCCAGCAGCTCTGGGCATGAAAAACTGTTTTTT.